This TCR beta chain originates from a study of Ad26.COV2.S vaccination and SARS-CoV-2 variants. A word on this clone: The target antigen is unknown.

Libraries were prepared by immunoSEQ multiplex PCR; TCRdb keeps only in-frame clonotypes and omits some of them. The sample shows 120,000 to 150,000 clones, 75% to 90% of them seen only once. This CDR3 is built from 15 residues. Germline CDR1 and CDR2: SGDLS and YYNGEE. Deletions cut 1 base from V and 3 bases from J, with 13 bases between. Overall study findings and caveats: Quantification of TCR breadth and depth may have yielded underestimates of total T cell responses.

Source: peripheral blood, taken after recovery from COVID-19. This TCR was recovered from a human donor who had recovered from COVID-19. This chain connects TRBV9 to TRBJ1-2; D is uncertain. The CDR3 bases are TGTGCCAGCAGCGTAAGTCCAACAGACTACTATGGCTACACCTTC. This encodes CASSVSPTDYYGYTF.